These 26 T cell receptor beta chains share one sample of origin, sequenced in a study of CD8 T cells in ankylosing spondylitis. TCRdb reanalysed the 5' RACE reads using MiXCR and keeps one entry per CDR3 protein. The sample lists 200,000 to 250,000 distinct CDR3 sequences, approximately 11% seen once, with around 7% in the top ten. Material for sequencing was blood, either unsorted or a sorted T cell fraction (not recorded which). Source of these receptors: a male donor with ankylosing spondylitis or in good health (not recorded which).

This clonotype was detected many times. The chain has TRBV20-1 and TRBJ2-3, with no clear D. V was pared by 0 bases and J by 0 bases, with 10 bases between. CDR3 length equals 15 residues. Germline values: CDR1 DFQATT, CDR2 SNEGSKA (reference sequence). Here the CDR3 reads CSARDGVSSTDTQYF. In DNA, the CDR3 is TGCAGTGCTAGAGATGGAGTTTCTAGCACAGATACGCAGTATTTT.

The rearrangement joins TRBV16 to TRBJ2-7, with D unclear. Trimming removed 1 base at V and 3 bases at J, with 13 bases between. CDR1 is KGHSY and CDR2 is FQNENV in the germline V gene. This CDR3 has 15 residues. CDR3 protein: CASSQLVRQVYEQYF. DNA for the CDR3: TGTGCCAGCAGCCAATTGGTACGTCAGGTCTACGAGCAGTACTTC.

This clonotype was counted a few times. The chain has TRBV7-2 and TRBJ1-2, with D unresolved. This CDR3 is built from 12 residues. Trimming left V 1 base short and J 8 bases short, with 8 bases between. CDR1 and CDR2 from the germline V gene are SGHTA and FQGNSA. In nucleotides, the CDR3 is TGTGCCAGCAGCTTAGAGGTGCGGGGCTACACCTTC. It translates to CASSLEVRGYTF.

This clonotype was detected once. This chain links TRBV20-1 with TRBJ1-2; no clear D. CDR1 and CDR2 from the germline V gene are DFQATT and SNEGSKA (reference sequence). V shed 0 bases and J shed 1 base, with 15 bases lying between them. The CDR3 totals 16 residues. CDR3 bases: TGCAGTGCTAGAGATCGAGGCCGACCCATTAACTATGGCTACACCTTC. Protein product: CSARDRGRPINYGYTF.

This clonotype turned up a few times. The V and J genes are TRBV5-5 and TRBJ2-7; D is unclear. This CDR3 is built from 14 residues. The germline V gene has CDR1 SGHKS and CDR2 YYEKEE (reference sequence). The V gene lost 0 bases and the J gene lost 6 bases, with 13 bases spanning the gap. For the CDR3, the DNA is TGTGCCAGCAGCTTGGGTCGAACTCAGAGCGAGCAGTACTTC. It codes for CASSLGRTQSEQYF.

This clonotype was detected many times. CDR3 region: CAISESTSGVYEQYF. In nucleotides, the CDR3 is TGTGCCATCAGTGAGTCAACGTCGGGGGTTTACGAGCAGTACTTC. The rearrangement links TRBV10-3 to TRBJ2-7, with D possibly being TRBD2 (6 bases). CDR1 is ENHRY and CDR2 is SYGVKD in the germline V gene. The CDR3 is 15 amino acids. Between the trimmed V and J ends, which lost 0 bases and 4 bases, there was a span of 13 bases.

This clonotype occurred many times. The V gene is TRBV5-1, the J gene TRBJ1-4; D unresolved. CDR1 is SGHRS, CDR2 YFSETQ, per germline. This CDR3 contains 14 residues. V was shortened by 6 bases and J by 4 bases, with 13 bases between the two germline ends. The DNA of the CDR3 is TGCGCCAGCACCACGGACGGCCTTAATGAAAAACTGTTTTTT. Residues: CASTTDGLNEKLFF.

At least ten counts were recorded for this clonotype. The chain carries TRBV27 and TRBJ1-1; 7 bases match TRBD1. Germline V gene sequence: CDR1 MNHEY, CDR2 SMNVEV (reference sequence). The CDR3 loop spans 13 amino acids. The trim removed 4 bases at V and 1 base at J, leaving 0 bases unmatched. The CDR3 protein is CASSWTGNTEAFF. Here the CDR3 DNA reads TGTGCCAGCAGTTGGACAGGGAACACTGAAGCTTTCTTT.

This clonotype has just a few counts. The rearrangement joins TRBV27 to TRBJ1-5; tentative D call: TRBD1 (6 bases). The CDR3 consists of 13 residues. Per germline, CDR1 MNHEY and CDR2 SMNVEV (reference sequence). V was cut by 6 bases and J by 6 bases, with 12 bases left in between. For the CDR3, the DNA is TGTGCCAGCAGCCGATTACAGGGTCAGCCCCAGCATTTT. Encoded protein: CASSRLQGQPQHF.

Many counts were recorded for this clonotype. The genes are TRBV12-3 or TRBV12-4 and TRBJ2-3; D may be TRBD1 or TRBD2 (5 bases each). The CDR3 has 17 amino acids. The V and J ends lost 6 bases and 8 bases respectively, with 27 bases between them. This chain's CDR3 is CASRPLSGPTNRATQYF. The CDR3 nucleotides read TGTGCCAGCAGACCTCTTTCGGGGCCAACGAACCGGGCTACGCAGTATTTT.

At least ten counts were recorded for this clonotype. The chain uses TRBV28 and TRBJ2-3; D may correspond to TRBD1 or TRBD2 (5 bases each). V dropped 4 bases and J dropped 11 bases, with 13 bases sitting between them. The V gene's germline CDR1 is MDHEN and CDR2 SYDVKM. The CDR3 extends over 12 amino acids. CDR3 sequence reads: CASSSPGRMQYF. The DNA for the CDR3 is TGTGCCAGCAGTTCTCCGGGACGGATGCAGTATTTT.

The V and J genes are TRBV2 and TRBJ2-3; 7 bases line up with TRBD2. Germline loops: CDR1 SNHLY, CDR2 FYNNEI. The ends lost 9 bases at V and 2 bases at J; junction bases unmatched: 5. The CDR3 contains 13 residues. The CDR3 nucleotides are TGTGCCAGGGGAGGGGAGGACACAGATACGCAGTATTTT. This translates into CARGGEDTDTQYF.

Comments on this clonotype: A much larger clone differs by one base, so this may be a read error. The chain has TRBV6-1 and TRBJ2-7; weak D call: TRBD2 (6 bases). The germline V gene has CDR1 MNHNS and CDR2 SASEGT. This CDR3 is 15 amino acids long. This CDR3 reads CAISTSRTGVGEQYF. CDR3 DNA sequence: TGTGCCATCAGTACCTCTAGGACGGGAGTAGGCGAGCAGTACTTC.

The table lists this clonotype with a few counts. The rearrangement joins TRBV2 to TRBJ1-1, with 10 nucleotides matching TRBD1. This CDR3 has 14 residues. Looked up from germline, CDR1 is SNHLY and CDR2 is FYNNEI. V shed 8 bases, J shed 5 bases, and the junction held 8 bases outside the gene matches. The CDR3 DNA reads TGTGCCAGCCGAAAGGACAGGGGGGAAACTGAAGCTTTCTTT. Translating gives CASRKDRGETEAFF.

Concerning this clonotype itself: Since a much larger clone is just one base distant, this may be a read error. V and J are TRBV3-2 and TRBJ1-1. TRBV3-2 is given as a pseudogene. The length of the CDR3 is 19 residues. CDR3 sequence (DNA): TGTGCCAGCTGCCAATCATTTGGACACCTAGTCGTAAAGGGGACTGAAGCTTTCTTT. Amino acids: CASCQSFGHLVVKGTEAFF.

The chain recombines TRBV14 with TRBJ2-3; D unresolved. The CDR3 sequence is 16 residues long. V dropped 1 base and J dropped 0 bases, with 11 bases sitting between them. In germline, CDR1 is SGHDN, CDR2 FVKESK. CDR3 in amino acids: CASSQGWGTSTDTQYF. Written as DNA, the CDR3 is TGTGCCAGCAGCCAAGGTTGGGGTACTAGCACAGATACGCAGTATTTT.

This clonotype was seen ten or more times. The rearrangement uses TRBV7-3 and TRBJ2-1, with 7 bases lining up with TRBD1. This CDR3 has 14 residues. V lost 5 bases to trimming and J lost 8 bases; unmatched junction nucleotides: 9. The germline CDR1 and CDR2 sequences are SGHTA and FQGTGA. The CDR3 DNA reads TGTGCCAGCAGCCCCACGGGGCAGGGGGATGAGCAGTTCTTC. As protein: CASSPTGQGDEQFF.

This clonotype has ten or more counts. This chain links TRBV12-3 or TRBV12-4 with TRBJ2-7; 8 bases match TRBD1. This CDR3 is 12 amino acids long. J was trimmed by 7 bases and V by 5 bases; bases with no gene match: 4. The CDR3 region is CASSVQGGEQYF. The CDR3 DNA is TGTGCCAGCAGTGTACAGGGGGGAGAGCAGTACTTC.

This clonotype was seen repeatedly, ten times or more. The chain links TRBV12-3 or TRBV12-4 to TRBJ2-2; no clear D. Trimming cost V 3 bases and J 4 bases, with 9 bases left between them. There are 14 residues in the CDR3. The CDR3 region is CASSFSGPTGELFF. The DNA of the CDR3 is TGTGCCAGCAGTTTCTCCGGGCCCACCGGGGAGCTGTTTTTT.

The table lists this clonotype with many counts. This chain joins TRBV15 and TRBJ2-5; no definite D call. V was clipped by 1 base and J by 0 bases, with 12 bases between them. The CDR3 contains 16 residues. Germline lookup yields CDR1 LNHNV and CDR2 YYDKDF (reference sequence). The CDR3 sequence: CATSRGLLGNQETQYF. The CDR3 bases are TGTGCCACCAGCAGAGGGTTGCTCGGCAACCAAGAGACCCAGTACTTC.

This clonotype was observed many times. The rearrangement joins TRBV28 to TRBJ2-1; 9 nucleotides match TRBD2. The CDR3 loop spans 15 amino acids. The trim removed 5 bases at V and 6 bases at J, leaving 8 bases unmatched. Germline-derived CDR1 and CDR2 are MDHEN and SYDVKM. CDR3 bases: TGTGCCAGCAGTGCCCGACTAGCGGAACGCAATGAGCAGTTCTTC. Amino acid sequence: CASSARLAERNEQFF.

This clonotype was detected many times. The chain carries TRBV5-1 and TRBJ2-7; TRBD2 might be the D (6 bases). The germline V gene has CDR1 SGHRS and CDR2 YFSETQ. The V end was cut by 3 bases, the J end by 7 bases, with 17 bases between. CDR3 length: 14 residues. Here the CDR3 DNA reads TGCGCCAGCAGCTCCGGCTTCCTCGGGGGAGAGCAGTACTTC. Its protein product is CASSSGFLGGEQYF.

This clonotype showed up just a few times. In DNA form, the CDR3 reads TGTGCCGTCTCCGGACAGGGGTCCTACAATGAGCAGTTCTTC. Translated, it gives CAVSGQGSYNEQFF. The chain is built from TRBV10-3 and TRBJ2-1; 9 nucleotides match TRBD1. CDR1 ENHRY and CDR2 SYGVKD come from the germline V gene. The CDR3 loop spans 14 amino acids. Losses at the gene ends were 11 bases for V and 1 base for J; bases not matched to a gene: 6.

This clonotype has at least ten counts. The rearrangement uses TRBV12-3 or TRBV12-4 and TRBJ2-3, with D perhaps given as TRBD1 or TRBD2 (5 bases each). The CDR3 spans 14 residues. Between the trimmed V and J ends, which lost 10 bases and 1 base, there was a span of 15 bases. The CDR3 spells CATSTGAGTDTQYF. The CDR3 nucleotides are TGTGCCACCTCGACCGGGGCCGGCACAGATACGCAGTATTTT.

This clonotype came up many times. This chain links TRBV3-1 with TRBJ1-5, with D unclear. With 4 bases removed from V and 6 bases from J, the gap between germline ends came to 10 bases. The CDR3 length is 13 residues. Per germline, CDR1 LGHDT and CDR2 YNNKEL (reference sequence). The CDR3 loop is CASSPFLLQPQHF. The CDR3 coding sequence is TGTGCCAGCAGCCCCTTCCTCCTTCAGCCCCAGCATTTT.

The gene calls are TRBV15 and TRBJ2-6; tentative D call: TRBD1 (5 bases). Germline lookup yields CDR1 LNHNV and CDR2 YYDKDF (reference sequence). The ends were cut back, 5 bases at V and 0 bases at J, with 8 bases in the middle. This CDR3 is 15 amino acids long. CDR3 coding DNA: TGTGCCACCAGCGATGACAGCTCTGGGGCCAACGTCCTGACTTTC. Protein: CATSDDSSGANVLTF.